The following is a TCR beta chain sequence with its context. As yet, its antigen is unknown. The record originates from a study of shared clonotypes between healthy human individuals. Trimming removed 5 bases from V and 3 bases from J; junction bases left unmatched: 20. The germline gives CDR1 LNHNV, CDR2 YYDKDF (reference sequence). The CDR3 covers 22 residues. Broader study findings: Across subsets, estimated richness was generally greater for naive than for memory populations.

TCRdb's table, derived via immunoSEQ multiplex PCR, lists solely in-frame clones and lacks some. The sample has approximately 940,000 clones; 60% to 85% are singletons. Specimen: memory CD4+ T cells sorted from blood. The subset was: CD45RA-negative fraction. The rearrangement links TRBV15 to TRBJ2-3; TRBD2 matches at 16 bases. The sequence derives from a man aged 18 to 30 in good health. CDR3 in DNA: TGTGCCACCAGCGGGAAAAGGGCCGGGACTAGCGGGAGGGCCTTAACTACAGATACGCAGTATTTT. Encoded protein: CATSGKRAGTSGRALTTDTQYF.